The clone carrying this T cell receptor beta chain came up many times. Its antigen is currently unknown. V dropped 7 bases and J dropped 7; count of bases not matched to a gene: 7. Germline V gives CDR1 DFQATT, CDR2 SNEGSKA (reference sequence). This CDR3 comprises 12 residues. The data derive from a study of blood T cells in healthy people across ages. Study observations and caveats: Older age coincided with a roughly linear decline in TCR beta diversity per million T cells.

The sample providers were healthy Caucasian people from Russia, aged roughly 6 to 95. Combining a sample-barcoded 5' primer with a J-beta primer mix, a second PCR ran for about 7 to 11 cycles. Every cDNA was tagged by a template-switch adaptor with 12 random nucleotides. TCRdb re-called the 5' RACE reads with MiXCR, one entry per CDR3 protein. The table includes around 1,500,000 distinct CDR3 sequences, roughly 30% detected once. The genes are TRBV20-1 and TRBJ2-1; 7 bases agree with TRBD1. The clonotype comes from a woman aged 30 to 39 in good health. Sequencing was performed on blood. CDR3 sequence reads: CSGVKGANEQFF. In DNA form, the CDR3 reads TGCAGTGGAGTGAAGGGGGCAAATGAGCAGTTCTTC.